This TCR beta chain was captured by sequencing in a study of immune evolution from preneoplasia to lung adenocarcinoma. Profiled with immunoSEQ multiplex PCR; TCRdb holds only in-frame clones, not every one. The sample shows roughly 35,000 clones, roughly 68% of them seen only once. CDR3 length: 15 amino acids. CDR1 LNHDA and CDR2 SQIVND come from the germline V gene (reference sequence). The V and J ends lost 7 bases and 6 bases, in that order; junction bases with no gene match: 14. The specimen sequenced was FFPE invasive lung adenocarcinoma tissue. This clonotype originated in a person between 60 and 70 years old with lung adenocarcinoma. J is TRBJ1-1 and V is TRBV19; 7 positions match TRBD1. The CDR3 bases are TGTGCCAGTACCTTCCCCCGAGGGGGCCCGGCTGAAGCTTTCTTT. Protein product: CASTFPRGGPAEAFF.